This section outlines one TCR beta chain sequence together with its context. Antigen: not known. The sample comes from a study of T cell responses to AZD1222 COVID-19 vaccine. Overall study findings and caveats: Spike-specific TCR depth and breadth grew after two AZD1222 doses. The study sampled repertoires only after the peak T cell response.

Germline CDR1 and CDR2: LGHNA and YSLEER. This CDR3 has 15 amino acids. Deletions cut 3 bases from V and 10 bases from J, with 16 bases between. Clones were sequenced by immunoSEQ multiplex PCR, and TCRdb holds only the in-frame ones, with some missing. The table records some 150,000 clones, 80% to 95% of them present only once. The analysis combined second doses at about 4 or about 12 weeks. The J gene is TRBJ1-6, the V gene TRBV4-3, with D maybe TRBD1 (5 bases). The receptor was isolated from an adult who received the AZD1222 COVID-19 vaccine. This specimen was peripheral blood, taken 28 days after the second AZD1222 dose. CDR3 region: CASSQLRDGQSPLHF. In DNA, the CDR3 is TGCGCCAGCAGCCAGCTCCGGGACGGTCAGTCACCCCTCCACTTT.